These T cell receptor beta chains were read from a single sample in a study of blood T cell repertoires in COVID-19. Some clones are missing from TCRdb's copy, which holds only in-frame ones; the method was immunoSEQ multiplex PCR. This sample carries about 78,000 clones, approximately 86% of them seen once, and the ten largest clones take 4.5% to 6%. Sample: peripheral blood. Receptors were obtained from a man in his fifties or sixties with active or convalescent COVID-19. The CDR3 runs from the conserved cysteine through the conserved F or W. The order of the fields is V gene, clone size, J gene, D gene, CDR3 DNA, CDR3 protein. The D gene is left open where the match is weak. Clone size is not always given. Where it is, it says once, few, many or a class for expanded clones.

V: TRBV5-1
size: NA
J: TRBJ2-1
D: TRBD1
DNA: TGCGCCAGCAGCTTGGGCCCGGGACAGGACACCGACGCCTCCTACAATGAGCAGTTCTTC
CDR3: CASSLGPGQDTDASYNEQFF

V: TRBV6-6
size: NA
J: TRBJ1-5
D: NA
DNA: TGTGCCAGCAGTTACATGGAGGATGGTCAGCCCCAGCATTTT
CDR3: CASSYMEDGQPQHF

V: TRBV5-6
size: NA
J: TRBJ2-5
D: TRBD1
DNA: TGTGCCACCGGACGTTGGACAGGGGGCGCATCGGAGACCCAGTACTTC
CDR3: CATGRWTGGASETQYF

V: TRBV7-2
size: NA
J: TRBJ2-2
D: NA
DNA: TGTGCCAGCAGCTTAGATGCAGGTTTAGGAACCGGGGAGCTGTTTTTT
CDR3: CASSLDAGLGTGELFF

V: TRBV7-9
size: NA
J: TRBJ1-1
D: NA
DNA: TGTGCCAGCAGCTCCAACCCCATCCGACCGGGACACTTGAACACTGAAGCTTTCTTT
CDR3: CASSSNPIRPGHLNTEAFF

V: TRBV5-5
size: NA
J: TRBJ2-1
D: NA
DNA: TGTGCCAGCAGCCTGGCGAGGGCGGTCTACAATGAGCAGTTCTTC
CDR3: CASSLARAVYNEQFF

V: TRBV18
size: NA
J: TRBJ2-7
D: TRBD2
DNA: TGTGCCAGCTCCCGATCGACTAGCGGGGGAAGCAGGGCCGAGCAGTACTTC
CDR3: CASSRSTSGGSRAEQYF

V: TRBV7-9
size: NA
J: TRBJ1-6
D: TRBD1
DNA: TGTGCCAGCAGCTTTAAACAGGGGGAGGCGAATTCACCCCTCCACTTT
CDR3: CASSFKQGEANSPLHF

V: TRBV5-1
size: once
J: TRBJ2-1
D: NA
DNA: TGCGCCAGCAGCTTGGACATACATGAGCAGTTCTTC
CDR3: CASSLDIHEQFF

V: TRBV5-1
size: few
J: TRBJ2-2
D: TRBD2
DNA: TGCGCCAGCATCTGGGCTAGCGGGGACACCGGGGAGCTGTTTTTT
CDR3: CASIWASGDTGELFF

V: TRBV24-1
size: NA
J: TRBJ1-1
D: NA
DNA: TGTGCCTCCGATTGGACAGAGAACACTGAAGCTTTCTTT
CDR3: CASDWTENTEAFF

V: TRBV24-1
size: NA
J: TRBJ2-3
D: TRBD1
DNA: TGTGCCACCAGTGATTCGGGACAGGGGGCGGATACGCAGTATTTT
CDR3: CATSDSGQGADTQYF

V: TRBV3-1/TRBV3-2
size: NA
J: TRBJ2-5
D: TRBD2
DNA: TGTGCCAGCAGCCAAACTAGCGGGGGGCTGGAGACCCAGTACTTC
CDR3: CASSQTSGGLETQYF

V: TRBV13
size: NA
J: TRBJ1-6
D: TRBD1
DNA: TGTGCCAGCAGCACCTCCGGGACAGCAGATTCACCCCTCCACTTT
CDR3: CASSTSGTADSPLHF

V: TRBV28
size: NA
J: TRBJ2-7
D: NA
DNA: TGTGCCAGCACAGGTTCCTACGAGCAGTACTTC
CDR3: CASTGSYEQYF

V: TRBV7-9
size: NA
J: TRBJ2-1
D: NA
DNA: TGTGCCAGCAGCTTAGGAGGGGGGGCGTTCTACAATGAGCAGTTCTTC
CDR3: CASSLGGGAFYNEQFF

V: TRBV6-5
size: NA
J: TRBJ1-2
D: NA
DNA: TGTGCCAGCAGTTCCCCCTACAGGGCAGAAGGCTACACCTTC
CDR3: CASSSPYRAEGYTF